Each of the 15 T cell receptor beta chains below was sequenced from the same sample in a study of cytomegalovirus exposure and HLA in healthy donors. The study ran its PCR with 60 Vbeta and 13 Jbeta primers. Assay used: immunoSEQ multiplex PCR; TCRdb lists only in-frame clones, some missing. The sample shows about 160,000 clones, around 80% of them seen only once. Sequenced input: PBMCs. The receptors stem from a woman under 30 in good health and CMV-seronegative.

V and J are TRBV5-1 and TRBJ1-1; no firm D call. CDR1 and CDR2 from the germline V gene are SGHRS and YFSETQ. The V end was cut by 0 bases, the J end by 6 bases, with 6 bases between. The CDR3 is 12 amino acids. The CDR3 DNA follows: TGCGCCAGCAGCTTGGGGGAGTCTGAAGCTTTCTTT. Translated: CASSLGESEAFF.

This clone has just a few counts. The chain couples TRBV13 to TRBJ2-3, with D perhaps matching TRBD1 (6 bases). V gave up 5 bases and J gave up 0 bases, with 18 bases separating them. Germline CDR1 and CDR2: PRHDT and FYEKMQ (reference sequence). The CDR3 length is 17 residues. Here the CDR3 DNA reads TGTGCCAGCAGCACCCGAAAAACAGGGTGGAGCACAGATACGCAGTATTTT. This translates into CASSTRKTGWSTDTQYF.

This clone was found once. The chain links TRBV6-4 to TRBJ2-2; 9 nucleotides agree with TRBD1. This CDR3 has 16 amino acids. Germline CDR1 is MRHNA and CDR2 is SNTAGT. V dropped 2 bases and J dropped 4; count of bases not matched to a gene: 5. CDR3 sequence reads: CASSDPGQGRTGELFF. In DNA, the CDR3 is TGTGCCAGCAGTGACCCGGGACAGGGTCGCACCGGGGAGCTGTTTTTT.

Only a few counts were recorded for this clone. The chain joins TRBV5-1 to TRBJ2-3; 7 bases are shared with TRBD2. CDR1 is SGHRS, CDR2 YFSETQ, per germline. The CDR3 is 15 amino acids. The trim removed 7 bases at V and 4 bases at J, leaving 12 bases unmatched. The CDR3 region is CASFSGGSRADTQYF. The CDR3 nucleotides are TGCGCCAGCTTTTCGGGGGGTAGTCGCGCAGATACGCAGTATTTT.

The chain employs TRBV6-6 and TRBJ2-4; possibly TRBD2 for D (5 bases). Germline CDR1 is MNHNY and CDR2 is SVGAGI (reference sequence). The CDR3 covers 12 residues. V was trimmed by 4 bases and J by 12 bases, leaving 13 bases between them. CDR3 in amino acids: CASSSGGWSQYF. CDR3 DNA sequence: TGTGCCAGCAGTTCCGGCGGGTGGAGTCAGTACTTC.

The V call is TRBV7-2, the J call TRBJ1-5, with D unclear. This CDR3 region has 15 residues. Looked up from germline, CDR1 is SGHTA and CDR2 is FQGNSA. The V end lost 1 base, the J end lost 3 bases, and 10 bases lay between the germline ends. The CDR3 nucleotides are TGTGCCAGCAGCTTAGTTGCGACACCCAATCAGCCCCAGCATTTT. It specifies CASSLVATPNQPQHF.

The chain uses TRBV28 and TRBJ1-5; the match to TRBD1 covers 7 bases. The CDR3 loop spans 20 amino acids. In germline, CDR1 is MDHEN, CDR2 SYDVKM. Trimming took 6 bases from V and 0 from J; bases not matched to a gene: 20. CDR3 sequence reads: CASSFGPDRVRGNSNQPQHF. CDR3 DNA sequence: TGTGCCAGCAGCTTTGGACCCGACAGGGTTAGGGGGAATAGCAATCAGCCCCAGCATTTT.

V usage is TRBV2 and J usage is TRBJ2-2; 9 positions agree with TRBD1. The length of the CDR3 is 16 residues. Trimming took 5 bases from V and 5 from J; bases not matched to a gene: 9. CDR1 is SNHLY, CDR2 FYNNEI, per germline. CDR3 bases: TGTGCCAGCAGTCGACAGGGGGGGCGACGGACCGGGGAGCTGTTTTTT. Encoded protein: CASSRQGGRRTGELFF.

This clone was recorded only once. The chain carries TRBV7-9 and TRBJ1-6; D not resolved. This CDR3 is 16 amino acids long. Per germline, CDR1 SEHNR and CDR2 FQNEAQ (reference sequence). Trimming stripped 3 bases from V and 0 bases from J, with 9 bases between. The CDR3 DNA sequence: TGTGCCAGCAGCTTCGTATCGGGCTCCTATAATTCACCCCTCCACTTT. It specifies CASSFVSGSYNSPLHF.

This clone came up a few times. At one end the junction does not follow the germline gene, possibly because of a read error. The chain links TRBV7-7 to TRBJ1-2; TRBD1 matches at 10 bases. CDR3 length: 15 residues. Germline CDR1 reads SSHAT; CDR2 reads FNYEAQ (reference sequence). The CDR3: CASSPWTGGGGGYTF. As DNA, the CDR3 is TGTGCTAGCAGCCCCTGGACAGGGGGGGGCGGCGGCTACACCTTC.

This clone was observed a few times. This chain connects TRBV5-4 to TRBJ2-7; TRBD2 agrees at 8 bases. Germline V gene data show CDR1 as SGHNT and CDR2 as YYREEE (reference sequence). The CDR3 is made up of 14 amino acids. The J segment lost 5 bases and the V segment lost 3 bases, leaving 7 bases of the junction unmatched. The CDR3 loop is CASSWGLDFDEQYF. DNA of the CDR3: TGTGCCAGCAGCTGGGGACTAGATTTCGACGAGCAGTACTTC.

The J gene is TRBJ2-1, the V gene TRBV21-1; TRBD1 is the table's D call and was not checked against the DNA. TRBV21-1 counts as a pseudogene. CDR3 length: 17 amino acids. The CDR3 nucleotides are TGTGCCAGCAGCAAATCTGCTGGGGGACATAGGGGGCATGAGCAGTTCTTC. It codes for CASSKSAGGHRGHEQFF.

The rearrangement links TRBV27 to TRBJ2-2, with D hard to call. Germline lookup yields CDR1 MNHEY and CDR2 SMNVEV (reference sequence). The CDR3 has 14 amino acids. Trimming pared 2 bases from V and 0 bases from J, leaving 4 bases between. The CDR3 DNA sequence: TGTGCCAGCAGTTTAACAGCGAACACCGGGGAGCTGTTTTTT. Translating gives CASSLTANTGELFF.

The chain carries TRBV10-3 and TRBJ1-2; possible D gene TRBD1, 6 bases. Deletions cut 5 bases from V and 7 bases from J, with 11 bases between. Per the germline V gene, CDR1 is ENHRY and CDR2 is SYGVKD. This CDR3 has 12 amino acids. CDR3 nucleotides: TGTGCCATCAGTACGACAGGTGCTGGCTACACCTTC. Its protein product is CAISTTGAGYTF.

As DNA, the CDR3 is TGTGCCAGCTCACCATCCGGACAGCTAACCGGGGAGCTGTTTTTT. Its translation is CASSPSGQLTGELFF. The chain recombines TRBV18 with TRBJ2-2; TRBD1 might be the D (6 bases). In germline, CDR1 is KGHSH, CDR2 LQKENI. CDR3 length: 15 amino acids. V lost 2 bases and J 5 bases, leaving 12 bases between the germline ends.